Below, 25 T cell receptor beta chains from the same sample are listed, as sequenced in a study of shared clonotypes between healthy human individuals. Assay used: immunoSEQ multiplex PCR; TCRdb lists only in-frame clones, some missing. The sample carries some 2.4 million clones, approximately 94% recorded once. Sequenced material: naive CD4+ T cells from PBMCs. Subset denoted: CD45RA+ positively selected. These receptors came from a young man in good health. Some clones in this sample may be carry-over from other donors' samples.

The chain recombines TRBV6-6 with TRBJ2-7; D call uncertain. CDR1 and CDR2 (germline): MNHNY, SVGAGI (reference sequence). The CDR3 is made up of 12 amino acids. V was pared by 6 bases and J by 7 bases, with 13 bases between. This CDR3 is CASSPSPLEQYF. DNA of the CDR3: TGTGCCAGCAGCCCCTCCCCGTTGGAGCAGTACTTC.

V usage is TRBV2 and J usage is TRBJ2-1; 10 positions agree with TRBD2. Per germline, CDR1 SNHLY and CDR2 FYNNEI. Trimming removed 2 bases from V and 2 bases from J; junction bases left unmatched: 3. This CDR3 is 16 amino acids long. As DNA, the CDR3 is TGTGCCAGCAGTGAAACTAGCGGGAAAGCCTACAATGAGCAGTTCTTC. Its protein is CASSETSGKAYNEQFF. Together with reference TRBV2 and TRBJ2-1, the CDR3 gives the full variable domain: EPEVTQTPSHQVTQMGQEVILRCVPISNHLYFYWYRQILGQKVEFLVSFYNNEISEKSEIFDDQFSVERPDGSNFTLKIRSTKLEDSAMYFCASSETSGKAYNEQFFGPGTRLTVL.

The chain employs TRBV18 and TRBJ1-1; TRBD1 is a possible D gene (5 bases). CDR3 length: 13 amino acids. V gave up 2 bases and J gave up 4 bases, with 8 bases separating them. Germline lookup yields CDR1 KGHSH and CDR2 LQKENI. DNA for the CDR3: TGTGCCAGCTCACCAGGGAGGGGCACTGAAGCTTTCTTT. Protein: CASSPGRGTEAFF.

The chain has TRBV10-3 and TRBJ2-2, with TRBD1 matching over 7 bases. This CDR3 is built from 13 residues. Germline trimming cut 9 bases from V and 1 base from J; bases unmatched to any gene: 2. Germline-derived CDR1 and CDR2 are ENHRY and SYGVKD. The CDR3 DNA follows: TGTGCCATGGGACAGCGGAACACCGGGGAGCTGTTTTTT. Protein: CAMGQRNTGELFF.

The V call is TRBV2, the J call TRBJ1-1; D is undetermined. This CDR3 region has 13 residues. Germline V gives CDR1 SNHLY, CDR2 FYNNEI. The ends were cut back, 4 bases at V and 3 bases at J, with 9 bases in the middle. Written as DNA, the CDR3 is TGTGCCAGCAGTGTAAATAAGGACACTGAAGCTTTCTTT. It codes for CASSVNKDTEAFF.

This clone appeared a single time. This chain joins TRBV7-9 and TRBJ1-2; D may be TRBD1 (6 bases). The V end was cut by 8 bases, the J end by 8 bases, with 21 bases between. From germline, CDR1 is SEHNR and CDR2 FQNEAQ (reference sequence). The CDR3 is 14 amino acids. CDR3 protein: CASPSQGIYGGYTF. DNA for the CDR3: TGTGCCAGCCCCTCGCAGGGGATCTATGGCGGCTACACCTTC. Using reference TRBV7-9 and TRBJ1-2 for the parts outside the CDR3, the full variable domain is DTGVSQNPRHKITKRGQNVTFRCDPISEHNRLYWYRQTLGQGPEFLTYFQNEAQLEKSRLLSDRFSAERPKGSFSTLEIQRTEQGDSAMYLCASPSQGIYGGYTFGSGTRLTVV.

This clone has just a few counts. The chain's CDR3 is CASSHLRDRNTEAFF. CDR3 DNA sequence: TGTGCCAGCAGCCATCTCCGGGACAGGAACACTGAAGCTTTCTTT. The chain uses TRBV14 and TRBJ1-1; 7 bases line up with TRBD1. The CDR3 consists of 15 residues. Trimming cost V 3 bases and J 1 base; bases outside gene matches: 5. Per germline, CDR1 SGHDN and CDR2 FVKESK.

Turning to this clone: Mismatch with germline at one junction end may stem from a read error. The gene calls are TRBV28 and TRBJ1-5; the D gene is possibly TRBD1 (6 bases). Germline assignment: CDR1 MDHEN and CDR2 SYDVKM. The CDR3 is 11 residues long. CDR3 DNA: TGTGCCAGCAGGAAAACCGGGACATTGGATTTT. It translates to CASRKTGTLDF.

The rearrangement uses TRBV27 and TRBJ2-7, with 8 bases aligning to TRBD2. V lost 5 bases and J lost 2; bases outside the gene matches: 11. CDR1 MNHEY and CDR2 SMNVEV come from the germline V gene (reference sequence). This CDR3 is built from 16 residues. In DNA form, the CDR3 reads TGTGCCAGCAGTCTAAGATGGACTAGCCACACCTACGAGCAGTACTTC. Translated, it gives CASSLRWTSHTYEQYF.

On this clone itself: Other DNA sequences of this sample code for an identical CDR3. The V gene is TRBV9, the J gene TRBJ2-2; the D is unclear. The CDR3 spans 13 residues. V lost 2 bases to trimming and J lost 8 bases, with 10 bases between them. CDR1 is SGDLS, CDR2 YYNGEE, per germline. The CDR3, as DNA: TGTGCCAGCAGCGTCGAAGGTTCTGGGGAGCTGTTTTTT. Encoded protein: CASSVEGSGELFF. The variable domain in full, completed from reference TRBV9 and TRBJ2-2, reads DSGVTQTPKHLITATGQRVTLRCSPRSGDLSVYWYQQSLDQGLQFLIQYYNGEERAKGNILERFSAQQFPDLHSELNLSSLELGDSALYFCASSVEGSGELFFGEGSRLTVL.

This clone occurred a few times. The rearrangement joins TRBV20-1 to TRBJ1-1; D remains ambiguous. The V end was cut by 3 bases, the J end by 6 bases, with 5 bases between. The germline gives CDR1 DFQATT, CDR2 SNEGSKA (reference sequence). The CDR3 has 10 amino acids. In DNA, the CDR3 is TGCAGTGCTAGGAGTCCTGAAGCTTTCTTT. It yields the protein CSARSPEAFF.

The CDR3 is CASSQVVEAPRYF. For the CDR3, the DNA is TGTGCCAGCAGCCAAGTAGTTGAGGCCCCTCGGTACTTC. The chain recombines TRBV4-2 with TRBJ2-7; no clear D gene. V was clipped by 1 base and J by 12 bases, with 16 bases between them. This CDR3 has 13 residues. Germline-derived CDR1 and CDR2 are LGHNA and YNFKEQ.

V gene TRBV30 combines with J gene TRBJ2-3, with D perhaps matching TRBD2 (7 bases). Trimming removed 3 bases at V and 0 bases at J, with 16 bases between. CDR3 length: 16 amino acids. Germline lookup yields CDR1 GTSNPN and CDR2 SVGIG (reference sequence). The CDR3 loop reads CAWSGGQVWSTDTQYF. CDR3 DNA sequence: TGTGCCTGGAGCGGGGGGCAAGTGTGGAGCACAGATACGCAGTATTTT. The full variable domain, completed using reference TRBV30 and TRBJ2-3, is SQTIHQWPATLVQPVGSPLSLECTVEGTSNPNLYWYRQAAGRGLQLLFYSVGIGQISSEVPQNLSASRPQDRQFILSSKKLLLSDSGFYLCAWSGGQVWSTDTQYFGPGTRLTVL.

V usage is TRBV6-6 and J usage is TRBJ2-1, with D perhaps matching TRBD2 (6 bases). CDR1 MNHNY and CDR2 SVGAGI come from the germline V gene (reference sequence). The CDR3 runs 15 residues. V was shortened by 0 bases and J by 4 bases, with 10 bases between the two germline ends. The CDR3 loop is CASSYSGGIYNEQFF. In DNA, the CDR3 is TGTGCCAGCAGTTACTCTGGGGGGATATACAATGAGCAGTTCTTC.

As for this clone: Other DNA sequences of this sample code for an identical CDR3. The chain recombines TRBV28 with TRBJ2-7; D ambiguous. Germline CDR1 is MDHEN and CDR2 is SYDVKM. Trimming took 8 bases from V and 2 from J, leaving 7 bases between them. This CDR3 comprises 11 residues. This chain's CDR3 is CASGTPYEQYF. The CDR3, as DNA: TGTGCCAGCGGAACTCCCTACGAGCAGTACTTC.

This clone was seen just once. The chain carries TRBV20-1 and TRBJ2-7, with D uncertain. Trimming took off 0 bases at V and 7 bases at J, with 4 bases between the two ends. The germline gives CDR1 DFQATT, CDR2 SNEGSKA (reference sequence). There are 10 residues in the CDR3. The CDR3 DNA follows: TGCAGTGCTAGAGATCTAGAGCAGTACTTC. Amino acid sequence: CSARDLEQYF.

The chain recombines TRBV19 with TRBJ1-2; maybe TRBD1 (5 bases). Germline V gene data show CDR1 as LNHDA and CDR2 as SQIVND (reference sequence). This CDR3 comprises 14 residues. V dropped 10 bases and J dropped 0 bases, with 15 bases sitting between them. CDR3: CATLQQTANYGYTF. The CDR3 coding sequence is TGTGCCACCTTACAACAGACAGCTAACTATGGCTACACCTTC.

This chain links TRBV29-1 with TRBJ2-3, with 12 bases matching TRBD2. With V trimmed by 7 bases and J by 3 bases, 17 bases remained unmatched. In germline, CDR1 is SQVTM, CDR2 ANQGSEA. CDR3 length: 18 residues. This CDR3 reads CSGGPGLAGRGGTDTQYF. In DNA form, the CDR3 reads TGCAGCGGGGGACCGGGACTAGCGGGTAGGGGAGGTACAGATACGCAGTATTTT.

The J gene is TRBJ1-6, the V gene TRBV18; 7 nucleotides line up with TRBD1. The CDR3 length is 16 residues. The junction had 3 bases not matched to a gene; V was cut back by 3 bases and J by 1 base. CDR1 is KGHSH and CDR2 is LQKENI in the germline V gene. CDR3 residues: CASSPTGESYNSPLHF. In DNA, the CDR3 is TGTGCCAGCTCACCTACAGGGGAGTCCTATAATTCACCCCTCCACTTT.

The V gene is TRBV4-1, the J gene TRBJ2-3; D is tentatively TRBD1 or TRBD2 (5 bases each). Deletions cut 2 bases from V and 5 bases from J, with 11 bases between. In germline, CDR1 is MGHRA, CDR2 YSYEKL. This CDR3 has 14 residues. The chain's CDR3 is CASSQPGTRDTQYF. CDR3 bases: TGCGCCAGCAGCCAACCCGGGACGCGAGATACGCAGTATTTT.

The J gene is TRBJ2-5, the V gene TRBV9; possible D gene TRBD2, 5 bases. The length of the CDR3 is 15 residues. V gave up 6 bases and J gave up 2 bases, with 17 bases separating them. Germline V gives CDR1 SGDLS, CDR2 YYNGEE. CDR3 in amino acids: CASTRSTGRQETQYF. The CDR3 DNA sequence: TGTGCCAGCACCAGAAGTACGGGAAGGCAAGAGACCCAGTACTTC.

The chain recombines TRBV10-3 with TRBJ2-3; 12 bases line up with TRBD2. Germline CDR1 and CDR2: ENHRY and SYGVKD. Trimming took 2 bases from V and 6 from J; bases not matched to a gene: 9. This CDR3 has 17 amino acids. The CDR3 loop is CAISERGLAGSTDTQYF. Written as DNA, the CDR3 is TGTGCCATCAGTGAGAGAGGACTAGCGGGGTCGACGGATACGCAGTATTTT.

The gene calls are TRBV2 and TRBJ2-7; D call uncertain. V was pared by 6 bases and J by 6 bases, with 12 bases between. The CDR3 spans 12 residues. Germline lookup yields CDR1 SNHLY and CDR2 FYNNEI. DNA of the CDR3: TGTGCCAGCAGCGCGGATGTCCCCGAGCAGTACTTC. Encoded protein: CASSADVPEQYF.

V and J are TRBV15 and TRBJ2-1; D is possibly TRBD2 (5 bases). The CDR3 runs to 17 residues. Deletions cut 0 bases from V and 2 bases from J, with 14 bases between. Germline V lookup: CDR1 LNHNV, CDR2 YYDKDF (reference sequence). The CDR3 coding sequence is TGTGCCACCAGCAGAGATAGTCGGGGAGCCGCCTACAATGAGCAGTTCTTC. It yields the protein CATSRDSRGAAYNEQFF.

The V and J genes are TRBV6-1 and TRBJ2-7; D gene uncertain. CDR3 size: 14 residues. The V end lost 3 bases, the J end lost 1 base, and 10 bases lay between the germline ends. The germline gives CDR1 MNHNS, CDR2 SASEGT. The CDR3 loop reads CASSEIGRSYEQYF. CDR3 DNA: TGTGCCAGCAGTGAGATCGGCAGATCCTACGAGCAGTACTTC.